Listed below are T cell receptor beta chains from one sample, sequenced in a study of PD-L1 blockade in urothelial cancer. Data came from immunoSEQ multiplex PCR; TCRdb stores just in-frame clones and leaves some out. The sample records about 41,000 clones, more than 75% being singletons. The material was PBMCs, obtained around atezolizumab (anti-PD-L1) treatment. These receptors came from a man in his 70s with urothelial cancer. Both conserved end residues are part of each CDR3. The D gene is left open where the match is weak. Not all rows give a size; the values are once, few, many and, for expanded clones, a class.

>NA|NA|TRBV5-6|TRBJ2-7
TGTGCCAGCAGCTTTCTACGTAACGAGCAGTACTTC
CASSFLRNEQYF
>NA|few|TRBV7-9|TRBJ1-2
TGTGCCAGCACCGGCCCAGCGTCCGGCTACACCTTC
CASTGPASGYTF
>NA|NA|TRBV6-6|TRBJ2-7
TGTGCCAGCAGTCAAACAGGGTTTGGCGACGAGCAGTACTTC
CASSQTGFGDEQYF
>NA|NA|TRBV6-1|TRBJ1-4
TGTGCCAGCAGTTACGGTGAAAAACTGTTTTTT
CASSYGEKLFF
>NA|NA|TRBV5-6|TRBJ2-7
TGTGCCAGCAGCTTGGGGGGGCCTGGGGGTACGGGGCCCTACGAGCAGTACTTC
CASSLGGPGGTGPYEQYF
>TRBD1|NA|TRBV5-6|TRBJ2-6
TGTGCCAGCAGCTTCTCCGGGACAGGGGGCCGCGGAGGGGCCAACGTCCTGACTTTC
CASSFSGTGGRGGANVLTF
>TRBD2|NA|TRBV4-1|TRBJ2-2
TGCGCCAGCAGCCAAGGACTAGCGGGACGCACCGGGGAGCTGTTTTTT
CASSQGLAGRTGELFF
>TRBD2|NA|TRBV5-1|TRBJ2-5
TGCGCCAGCAGAACCGACGGAGCGGGAGTGGAGACCCAGTACTTC
CASRTDGAGVETQYF
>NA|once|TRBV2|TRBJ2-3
TGTGCCAGCAGATCGAGCGGCCCCGGCACAGATACGCAGTATTTT
CASRSSGPGTDTQYF
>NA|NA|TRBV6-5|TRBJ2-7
TGTGCCAGCAGTTCAGCCTACGAGCAGTACTTC
CASSSAYEQYF
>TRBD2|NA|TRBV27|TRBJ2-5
TGTGCCAGCAGTACGACCGGGACTAGCGGCCAAGAGACCCAGTACTTC
CASSTTGTSGQETQYF
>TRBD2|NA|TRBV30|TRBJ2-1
TGTGCCTGGAAAGTCTGGCGGGAGGCCTTCTACAATGAGCAGTTCTTC
CAWKVWREAFYNEQFF
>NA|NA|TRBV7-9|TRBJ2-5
TGTGCCAGCAGCTTCGCACGAGGGTTCGGAGAGACCCAGTACTTC
CASSFARGFGETQYF
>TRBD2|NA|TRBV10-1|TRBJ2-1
TGCGCCAGCAGTGAGGGACTAGCGGGAGGCAATGAGCAGTTCTTC
CASSEGLAGGNEQFF
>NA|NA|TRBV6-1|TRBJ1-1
TGTGCCAGTACAGAGAACACTGAAGCTTTCTTT
CASTENTEAFF
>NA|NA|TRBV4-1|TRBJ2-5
TGCGCCAGCAGCCAAACACTCAGGGAGACCCAGTACTTC
CASSQTLRETQYF
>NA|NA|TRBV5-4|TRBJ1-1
TGTGCCAGCAGCTTTGGGTCCCGGGGGATCCCCACTGAAGCTTTCTTT
CASSFGSRGIPTEAFF